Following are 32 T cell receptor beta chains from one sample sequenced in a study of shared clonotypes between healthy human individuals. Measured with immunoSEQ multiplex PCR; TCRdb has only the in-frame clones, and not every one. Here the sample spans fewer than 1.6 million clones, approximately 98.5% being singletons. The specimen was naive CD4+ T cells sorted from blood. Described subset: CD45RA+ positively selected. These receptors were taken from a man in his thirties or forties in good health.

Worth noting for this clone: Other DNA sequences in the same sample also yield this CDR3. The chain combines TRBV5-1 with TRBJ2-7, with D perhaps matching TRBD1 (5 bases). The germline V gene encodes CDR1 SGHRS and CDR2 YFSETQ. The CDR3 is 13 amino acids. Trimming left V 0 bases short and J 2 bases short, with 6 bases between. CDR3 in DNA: TGCGCCAGCAGCTTGGACAGGCCCTACGAGCAGTACTTC. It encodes CASSLDRPYEQYF.

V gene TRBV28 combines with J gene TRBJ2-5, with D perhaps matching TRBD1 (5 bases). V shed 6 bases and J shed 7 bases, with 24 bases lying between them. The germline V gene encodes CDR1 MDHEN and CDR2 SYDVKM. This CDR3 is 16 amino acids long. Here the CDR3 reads CASSPTGHRDGWTQYF. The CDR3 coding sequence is TGTGCCAGCAGCCCCACAGGACATCGAGACGGATGGACCCAGTACTTC.

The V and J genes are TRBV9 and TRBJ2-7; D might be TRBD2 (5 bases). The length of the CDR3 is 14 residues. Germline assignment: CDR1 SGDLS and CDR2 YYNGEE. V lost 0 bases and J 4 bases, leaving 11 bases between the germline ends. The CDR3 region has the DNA TGTGCCAGCAGCGTAGCTCGGGGAAAATACGAGCAGTACTTC. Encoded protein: CASSVARGKYEQYF.

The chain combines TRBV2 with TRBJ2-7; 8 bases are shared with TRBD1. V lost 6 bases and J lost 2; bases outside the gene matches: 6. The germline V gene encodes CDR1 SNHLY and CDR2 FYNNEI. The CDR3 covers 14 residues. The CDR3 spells CASSRQGLPYEQYF. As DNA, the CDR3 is TGTGCCAGCAGCAGACAGGGGCTGCCCTACGAGCAGTACTTC.

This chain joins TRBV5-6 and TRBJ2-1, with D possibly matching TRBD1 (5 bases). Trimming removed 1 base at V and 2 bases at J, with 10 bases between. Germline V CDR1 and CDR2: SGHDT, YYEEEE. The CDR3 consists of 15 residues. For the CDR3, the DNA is TGTGCCAGCAGCTTGAACCAGGGTGCCTACAATGAGCAGTTCTTC. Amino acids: CASSLNQGAYNEQFF.

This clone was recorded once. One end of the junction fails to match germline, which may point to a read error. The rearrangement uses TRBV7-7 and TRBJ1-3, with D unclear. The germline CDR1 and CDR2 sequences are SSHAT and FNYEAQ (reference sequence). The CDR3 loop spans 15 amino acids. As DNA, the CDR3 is TGTGCTAGCAGCTCAGACTTGGACCCGCTGAACACCATATATTTT. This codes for CASSSDLDPLNTIYF.

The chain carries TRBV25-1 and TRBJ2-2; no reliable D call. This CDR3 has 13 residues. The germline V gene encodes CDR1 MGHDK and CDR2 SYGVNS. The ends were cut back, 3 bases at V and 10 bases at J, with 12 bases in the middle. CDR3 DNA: TGTGCCAGCAGTGAGCCTCCCGCTCCGGAGCTGTTTTTT. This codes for CASSEPPAPELFF.

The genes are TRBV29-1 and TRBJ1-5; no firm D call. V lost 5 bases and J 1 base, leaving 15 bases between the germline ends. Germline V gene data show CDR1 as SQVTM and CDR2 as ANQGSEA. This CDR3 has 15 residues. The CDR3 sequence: CSVFVSGESNQPQHF. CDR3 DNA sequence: TGCAGCGTTTTTGTCTCGGGAGAGAGCAATCAGCCCCAGCATTTT.

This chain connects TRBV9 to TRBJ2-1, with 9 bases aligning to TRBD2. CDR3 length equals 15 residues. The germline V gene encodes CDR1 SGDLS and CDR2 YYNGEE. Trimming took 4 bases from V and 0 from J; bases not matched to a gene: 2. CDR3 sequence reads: CASSNSGSSYNEQFF. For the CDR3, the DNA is TGTGCCAGCAGCAATAGCGGGAGCTCCTACAATGAGCAGTTCTTC.

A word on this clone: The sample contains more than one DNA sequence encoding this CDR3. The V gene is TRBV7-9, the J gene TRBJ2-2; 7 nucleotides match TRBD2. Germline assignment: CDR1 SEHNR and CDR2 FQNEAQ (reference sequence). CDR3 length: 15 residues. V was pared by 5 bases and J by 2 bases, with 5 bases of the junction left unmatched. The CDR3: CASSPSGLNTGELFF. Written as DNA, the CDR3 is TGTGCCAGCAGCCCTAGCGGATTAAACACCGGGGAGCTGTTTTTT. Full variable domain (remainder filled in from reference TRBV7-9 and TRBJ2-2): DTGVSQNPRHKITKRGQNVTFRCDPISEHNRLYWYRQTLGQGPEFLTYFQNEAQLEKSRLLSDRFSAERPKGSFSTLEIQRTEQGDSAMYLCASSPSGLNTGELFFGEGSRLTVL.

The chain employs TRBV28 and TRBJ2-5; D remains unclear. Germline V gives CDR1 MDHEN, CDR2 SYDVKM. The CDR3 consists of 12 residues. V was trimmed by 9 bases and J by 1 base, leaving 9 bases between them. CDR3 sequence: CARRPFQETQYF. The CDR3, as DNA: TGTGCCAGAAGACCCTTCCAAGAGACCCAGTACTTC.

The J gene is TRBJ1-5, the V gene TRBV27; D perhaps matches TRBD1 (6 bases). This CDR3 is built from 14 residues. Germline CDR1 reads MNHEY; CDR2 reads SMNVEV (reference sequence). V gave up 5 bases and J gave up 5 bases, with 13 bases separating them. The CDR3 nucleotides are TGTGCCAGCAGTATCGACAGGACGGATCAGCCCCAGCATTTT. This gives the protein CASSIDRTDQPQHF.

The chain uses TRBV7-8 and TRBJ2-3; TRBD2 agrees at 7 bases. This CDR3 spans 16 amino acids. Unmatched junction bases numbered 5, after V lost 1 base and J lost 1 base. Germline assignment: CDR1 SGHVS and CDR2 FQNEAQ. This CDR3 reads CASSLDRLAGTDTQYF. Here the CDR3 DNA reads TGTGCCAGCAGCTTAGACCGGCTAGCGGGCACAGATACGCAGTATTTT.

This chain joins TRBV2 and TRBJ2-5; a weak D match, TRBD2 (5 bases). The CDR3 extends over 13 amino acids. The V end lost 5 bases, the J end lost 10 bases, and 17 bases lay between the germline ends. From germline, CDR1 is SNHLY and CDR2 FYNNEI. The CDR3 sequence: CASSSRTLEVQYF. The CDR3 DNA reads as TGTGCCAGCAGTTCACGAACCCTGGAGGTCCAGTACTTC. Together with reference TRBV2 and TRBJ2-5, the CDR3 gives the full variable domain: EPEVTQTPSHQVTQMGQEVILRCVPISNHLYFYWYRQILGQKVEFLVSFYNNEISEKSEIFDDQFSVERPDGSNFTLKIRSTKLEDSAMYFCASSSRTLEVQYFGPGTRLLVL.

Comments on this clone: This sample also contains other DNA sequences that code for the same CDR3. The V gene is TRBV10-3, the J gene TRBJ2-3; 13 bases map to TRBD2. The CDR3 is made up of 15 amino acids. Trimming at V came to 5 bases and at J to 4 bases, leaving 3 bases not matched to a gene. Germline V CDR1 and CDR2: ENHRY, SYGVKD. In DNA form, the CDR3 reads TGTGCCATCAGTCCTGGACTAGCGGGAGCAGATACGCAGTATTTT. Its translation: CAISPGLAGADTQYF.

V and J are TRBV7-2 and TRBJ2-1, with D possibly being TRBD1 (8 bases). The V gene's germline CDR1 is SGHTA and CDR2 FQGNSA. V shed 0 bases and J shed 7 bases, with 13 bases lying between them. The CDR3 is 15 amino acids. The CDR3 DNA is TGTGCCAGCAGCTTAGCACAGGGGGGGATAAATGAGCAGTTCTTC. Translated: CASSLAQGGINEQFF.

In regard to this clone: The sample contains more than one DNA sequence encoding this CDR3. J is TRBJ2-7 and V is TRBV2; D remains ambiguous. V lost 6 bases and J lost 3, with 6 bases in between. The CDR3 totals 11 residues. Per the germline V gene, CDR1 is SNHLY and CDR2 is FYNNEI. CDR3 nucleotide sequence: TGTGCCAGCAGCCCGGTCTACGAGCAGTACTTC. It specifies CASSPVYEQYF.

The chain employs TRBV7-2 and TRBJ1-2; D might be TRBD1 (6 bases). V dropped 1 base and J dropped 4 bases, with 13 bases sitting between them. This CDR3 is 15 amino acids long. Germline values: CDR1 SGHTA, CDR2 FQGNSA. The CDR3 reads CASSLGVGQTYGYTF. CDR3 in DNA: TGTGCCAGCAGCTTAGGGGTAGGACAGACCTATGGCTACACCTTC.

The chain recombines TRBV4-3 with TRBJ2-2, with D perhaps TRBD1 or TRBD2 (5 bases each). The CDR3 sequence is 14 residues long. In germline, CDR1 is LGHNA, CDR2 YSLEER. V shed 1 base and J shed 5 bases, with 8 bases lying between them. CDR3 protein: CASSQVEGTGELFF. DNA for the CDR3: TGCGCCAGCAGCCAAGTCGAGGGGACCGGGGAGCTGTTTTTT.

The CDR3 DNA sequence: TGTGCCAGCTCACCAGGGGGGAGTACTAGAAATGAGCAGTTCTTC. It codes for CASSPGGSTRNEQFF. The chain is built from TRBV18 and TRBJ2-1; TRBD2 might be the D (6 bases). V lost 2 bases and J lost 7, with 15 bases in between. Germline values: CDR1 KGHSH, CDR2 LQKENI. This CDR3 spans 15 amino acids.

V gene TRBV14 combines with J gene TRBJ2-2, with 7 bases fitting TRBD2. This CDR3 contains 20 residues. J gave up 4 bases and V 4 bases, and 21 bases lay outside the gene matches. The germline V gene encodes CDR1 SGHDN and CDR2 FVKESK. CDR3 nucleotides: TGTGCCAGCAGCCCATATGGGCGGATGTCTATGGGGAGGGGCACCGGGGAGCTGTTTTTT. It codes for CASSPYGRMSMGRGTGELFF.

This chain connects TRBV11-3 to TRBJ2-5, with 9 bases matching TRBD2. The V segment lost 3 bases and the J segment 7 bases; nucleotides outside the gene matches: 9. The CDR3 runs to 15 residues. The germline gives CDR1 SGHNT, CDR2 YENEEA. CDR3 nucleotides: TGTGCCAGCAGCTTGGGGGCGCGGGAGGGCGGGACCCAGTACTTC. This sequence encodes CASSLGAREGGTQYF.

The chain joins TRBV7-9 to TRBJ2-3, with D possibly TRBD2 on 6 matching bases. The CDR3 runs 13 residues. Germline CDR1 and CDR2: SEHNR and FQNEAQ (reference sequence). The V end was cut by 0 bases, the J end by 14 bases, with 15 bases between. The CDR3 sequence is CASSLASGRRLYF. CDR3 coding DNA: TGTGCCAGCAGCTTAGCCTCCGGGAGAAGGTTGTATTTT.

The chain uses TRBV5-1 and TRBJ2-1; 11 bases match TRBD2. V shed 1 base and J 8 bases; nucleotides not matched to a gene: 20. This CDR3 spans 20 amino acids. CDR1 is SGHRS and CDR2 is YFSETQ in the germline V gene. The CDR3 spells CASSLFLGGAGTSGGHEQFF. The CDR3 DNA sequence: TGCGCCAGCAGCTTGTTTCTGGGTGGGGCCGGGACTAGCGGCGGGCATGAGCAGTTCTTC.

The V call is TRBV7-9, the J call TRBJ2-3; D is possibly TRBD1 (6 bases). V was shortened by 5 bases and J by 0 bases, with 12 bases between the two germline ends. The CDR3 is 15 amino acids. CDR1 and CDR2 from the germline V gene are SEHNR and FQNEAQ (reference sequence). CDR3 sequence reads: CASSPGEHSTDTQYF. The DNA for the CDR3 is TGTGCCAGCAGCCCAGGGGAGCACAGCACAGATACGCAGTATTTT.

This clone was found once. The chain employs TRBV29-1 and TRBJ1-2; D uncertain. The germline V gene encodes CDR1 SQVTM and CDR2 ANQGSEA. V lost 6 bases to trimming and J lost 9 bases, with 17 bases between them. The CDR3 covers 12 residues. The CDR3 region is CSVYPSEVSYTF. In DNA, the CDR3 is TGCAGCGTATACCCGTCGGAAGTTAGCTACACCTTC.

The CDR3 is CASSPLSGGAQMGEQYF. The CDR3 nucleotides are TGTGCCAGCTCACCTCTTTCGGGAGGGGCTCAGATGGGAGAGCAGTACTTC. The rearrangement joins TRBV18 to TRBJ2-7; 8 bases agree with TRBD2. This CDR3 contains 17 residues. From germline, CDR1 is KGHSH and CDR2 LQKENI. With 3 bases clipped from V and 7 bases from J, the junction kept 17 bases outside the gene matches.

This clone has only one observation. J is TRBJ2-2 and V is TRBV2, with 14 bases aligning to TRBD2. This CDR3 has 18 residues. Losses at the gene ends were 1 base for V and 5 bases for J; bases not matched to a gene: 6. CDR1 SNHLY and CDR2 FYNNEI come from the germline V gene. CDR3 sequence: CASSEGGLAGVGTGELFF. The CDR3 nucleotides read TGTGCCAGCAGTGAAGGGGGACTAGCGGGAGTAGGGACCGGGGAGCTGTTTTTT.

The chain's CDR3 is CASSPAPRAGELFF. The CDR3 bases are TGTGCCAGCAGCCCAGCCCCAAGGGCCGGGGAGCTGTTTTTT. The gene calls are TRBV28 and TRBJ2-2; D remains unclear. CDR3 size: 14 residues. Trimming cost V 6 bases and J 6 bases, with 14 bases left between them. Germline V gene sequence: CDR1 MDHEN, CDR2 SYDVKM.

This chain's CDR3 is CAWSLGRPSTDTQYF. CDR3 nucleotides: TGTGCCTGGAGCCTAGGGCGCCCTAGCACAGATACGCAGTATTTT. J is TRBJ2-3 and V is TRBV30; D not resolved. Trimming shortened V by 3 bases and J by 0 bases, and 13 bases separated the two germline ends. CDR1 and CDR2 (germline): GTSNPN, SVGIG (reference sequence). CDR3 size: 15 residues.

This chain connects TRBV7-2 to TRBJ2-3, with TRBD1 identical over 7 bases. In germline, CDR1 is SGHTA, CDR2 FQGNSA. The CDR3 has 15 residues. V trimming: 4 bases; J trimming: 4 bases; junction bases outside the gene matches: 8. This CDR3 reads CASSSRQGFPDTQYF. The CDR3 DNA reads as TGTGCCAGCAGCTCCCGACAGGGCTTCCCAGATACGCAGTATTTT.

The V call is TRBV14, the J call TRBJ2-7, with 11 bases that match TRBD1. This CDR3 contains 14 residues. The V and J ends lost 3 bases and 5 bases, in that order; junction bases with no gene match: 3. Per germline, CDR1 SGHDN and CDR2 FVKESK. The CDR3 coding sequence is TGTGCCAGCAGCCAGGACAGGGGGCCTAACGAGCAGTACTTC. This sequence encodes CASSQDRGPNEQYF.